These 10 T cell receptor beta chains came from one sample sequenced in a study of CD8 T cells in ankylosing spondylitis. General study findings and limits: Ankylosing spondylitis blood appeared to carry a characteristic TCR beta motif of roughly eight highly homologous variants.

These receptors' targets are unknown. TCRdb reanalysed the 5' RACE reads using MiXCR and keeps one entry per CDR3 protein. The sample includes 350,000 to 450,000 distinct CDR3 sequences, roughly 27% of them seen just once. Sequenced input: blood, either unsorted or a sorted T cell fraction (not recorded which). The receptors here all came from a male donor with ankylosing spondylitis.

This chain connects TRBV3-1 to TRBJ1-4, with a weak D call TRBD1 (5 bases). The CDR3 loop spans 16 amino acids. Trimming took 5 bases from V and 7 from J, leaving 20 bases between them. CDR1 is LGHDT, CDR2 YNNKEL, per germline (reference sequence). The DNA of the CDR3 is TGTGCCAGCAGCGAGAGCGGAGGGGCGCTGTCTGAAAAACTGTTTTTT. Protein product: CASSESGGALSEKLFF.

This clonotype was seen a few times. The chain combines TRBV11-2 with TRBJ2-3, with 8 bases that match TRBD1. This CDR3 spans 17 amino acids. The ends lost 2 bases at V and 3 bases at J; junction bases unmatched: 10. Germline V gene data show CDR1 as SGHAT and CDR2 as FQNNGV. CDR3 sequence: CASSLPSTGARTDTQYF. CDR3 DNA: TGTGCCAGCAGCTTACCTTCGACAGGGGCCCGGACAGATACGCAGTATTTT.

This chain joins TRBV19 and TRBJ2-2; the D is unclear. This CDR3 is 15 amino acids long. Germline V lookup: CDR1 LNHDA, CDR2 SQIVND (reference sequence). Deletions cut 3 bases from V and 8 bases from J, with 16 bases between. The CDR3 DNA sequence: TGTGCCAGTAGTATCGGTGGGCAGTCCTTGGGGGAGCTGTTTTTT. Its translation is CASSIGGQSLGELFF.

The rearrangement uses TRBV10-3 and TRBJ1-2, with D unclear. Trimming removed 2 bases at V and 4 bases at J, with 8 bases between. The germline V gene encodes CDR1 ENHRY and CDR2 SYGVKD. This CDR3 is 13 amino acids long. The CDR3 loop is CAISETGIYGYTF. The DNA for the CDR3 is TGTGCCATCAGTGAGACGGGAATCTATGGCTACACCTTC.

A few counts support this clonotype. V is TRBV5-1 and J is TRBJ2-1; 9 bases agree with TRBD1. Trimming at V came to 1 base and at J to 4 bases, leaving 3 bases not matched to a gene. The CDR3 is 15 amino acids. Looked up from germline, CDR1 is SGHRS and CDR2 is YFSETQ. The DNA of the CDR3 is TGCGCCAGCAGCTTGACGGGACAGGGATACAATGAGCAGTTCTTC. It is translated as CASSLTGQGYNEQFF. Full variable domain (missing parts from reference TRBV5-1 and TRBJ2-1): KAGVTQTPRYLIKTRGQQVTLSCSPISGHRSVSWYQQTPGQGLQFLFEYFSETQRNKGNFPGRFSGRQFSNSRSEMNVSTLELGDSALYLCASSLTGQGYNEQFFGPGTRLTVL.

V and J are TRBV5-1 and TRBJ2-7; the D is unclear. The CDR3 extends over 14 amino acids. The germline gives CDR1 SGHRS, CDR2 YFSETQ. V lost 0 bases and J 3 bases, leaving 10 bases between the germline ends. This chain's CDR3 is CASSLAGMFYEQYF. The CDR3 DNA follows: TGCGCCAGCAGCTTGGCAGGAATGTTCTACGAGCAGTACTTC.

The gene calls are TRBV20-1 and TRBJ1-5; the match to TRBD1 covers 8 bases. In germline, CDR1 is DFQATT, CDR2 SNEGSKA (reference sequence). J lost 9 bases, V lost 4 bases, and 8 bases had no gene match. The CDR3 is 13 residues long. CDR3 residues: CSATGGGLRPQHF. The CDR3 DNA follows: TGCAGTGCTACAGGGGGCGGGTTGAGGCCCCAGCATTTT.

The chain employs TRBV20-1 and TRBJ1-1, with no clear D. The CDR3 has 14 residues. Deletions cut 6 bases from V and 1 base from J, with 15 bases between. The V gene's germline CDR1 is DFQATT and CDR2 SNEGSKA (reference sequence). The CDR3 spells CSALRRVGNTEAFF. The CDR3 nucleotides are TGCAGTGCCCTCCGGAGAGTTGGGAACACTGAAGCTTTCTTT.

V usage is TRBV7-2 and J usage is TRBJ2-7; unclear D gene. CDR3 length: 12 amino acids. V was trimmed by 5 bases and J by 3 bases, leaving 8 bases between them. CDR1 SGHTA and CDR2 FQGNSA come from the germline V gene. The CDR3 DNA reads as TGTGCCAGCAGCCCCCCCAACTACGAGCAGTACTTC. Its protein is CASSPPNYEQYF.

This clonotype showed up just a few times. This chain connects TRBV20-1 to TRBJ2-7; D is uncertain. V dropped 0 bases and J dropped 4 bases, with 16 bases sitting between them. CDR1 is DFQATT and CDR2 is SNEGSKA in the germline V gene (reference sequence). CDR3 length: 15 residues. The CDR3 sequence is CSARDWNPPPYEQYF. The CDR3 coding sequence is TGCAGTGCTAGAGATTGGAATCCCCCCCCGTACGAGCAGTACTTC.